These 27 T cell receptor beta chains were all obtained from the same sample, sequenced in a study of blood T cell repertoires in COVID-19. Some clones are missing from TCRdb's copy, which holds only in-frame ones; the method was immunoSEQ multiplex PCR. The table includes hundreds of thousands of clones, approximately 86% detected once. Sample: peripheral blood. Every receptor here comes from a man aged 70-80 years with acute or convalescent COVID-19.

V is TRBV6-5 and J is TRBJ1-2, with 7 bases aligning to TRBD1. The germline V gene encodes CDR1 MNHEY and CDR2 SVGAGI. The CDR3 is 12 residues long. After removal of 9 bases from V and 3 bases from J, the junction contained 4 bases not matched to a gene. This chain's CDR3 is CARQGPDYGYTF. The CDR3 DNA reads as TGTGCCAGACAGGGGCCAGACTATGGCTACACCTTC.

The chain carries TRBV2 and TRBJ1-5; 10 bases fit TRBD1. The CDR3 has 15 residues. The ends lost 8 bases at V and 4 bases at J; junction bases unmatched: 8. Per the germline V gene, CDR1 is SNHLY and CDR2 is FYNNEI. The DNA of the CDR3 is TGTGCCAGCGAAACCGGGACAGGGGTTAATCAGCCCCAGCATTTT. Amino acids: CASETGTGVNQPQHF.

The rearrangement uses TRBV7-9 and TRBJ2-3, with 14 bases lining up with TRBD2. The CDR3 length is 17 residues. Per germline, CDR1 SEHNR and CDR2 FQNEAQ (reference sequence). With 3 bases clipped from V and 4 bases from J, the junction kept 6 bases outside the gene matches. The CDR3 sequence: CASSLSGTSGGADTQYF. In nucleotides, the CDR3 is TGTGCCAGCAGCTTGTCCGGGACTAGCGGGGGTGCAGATACGCAGTATTTT.

This chain links TRBV30 with TRBJ2-7; no reliable D call. In germline, CDR1 is GTSNPN, CDR2 SVGIG (reference sequence). V lost 0 bases to trimming and J lost 0 bases, with 9 bases between them. The CDR3 length is 14 residues. Written as DNA, the CDR3 is TGTGCCTGGAGTGTACTATCCCGCTCCTACGAGCAGTACTTC. This translates into CAWSVLSRSYEQYF. Drawing the rest from reference TRBV30 and TRBJ2-7, the complete variable domain is SQTIHQWPATLVQPVGSPLSLECTVEGTSNPNLYWYRQAAGRGLQLLFYSVGIGQISSEVPQNLSASRPQDRQFILSSKKLLLSDSGFYLCAWSVLSRSYEQYFGPGTRLTVT.

This chain connects TRBV19 to TRBJ1-1; 8 bases fit TRBD1. The CDR3 runs 16 residues. The junction had 11 bases not matched to a gene; V was cut back by 4 bases and J by 4 bases. Germline V gene sequence: CDR1 LNHDA, CDR2 SQIVND (reference sequence). CDR3 sequence: CASSKDRVHFSTEAFF. In nucleotides, the CDR3 is TGTGCCAGTAGTAAGGACAGGGTCCATTTTAGCACTGAAGCTTTCTTT.

DNA for the CDR3: TGTGCCAGCAGTGATCGAGCGGGGGGGCTGAGAGATACGCAGTATTTT. Translating it yields CASSDRAGGLRDTQYF. This chain links TRBV6-1 with TRBJ2-3; 10 positions match TRBD2. The CDR3 length is 16 residues. Trimming removed 3 bases from V and 5 bases from J; junction bases left unmatched: 8. In germline, CDR1 is MNHNS, CDR2 SASEGT.

The chain uses TRBV5-6 and TRBJ1-5; D may be TRBD1 (5 bases). The CDR3 has 17 residues. Germline V gene data show CDR1 as SGHDT and CDR2 as YYEEEE. Trimming pared 1 base from V and 0 bases from J, leaving 14 bases between. The CDR3 region is CASSLLGEDYSNQPQHF. The CDR3 region has the DNA TGTGCCAGCAGCTTGTTGGGGGAGGACTATAGCAATCAGCCCCAGCATTTT.

The chain has TRBV5-1 and TRBJ2-3, with D possibly being TRBD1 (6 bases). The V end lost 7 bases, the J end lost 3 bases, and 15 bases lay between the germline ends. CDR1 and CDR2 (germline): SGHRS, YFSETQ. The CDR3 length is 14 residues. The CDR3, as DNA: TGCGCCAGCGGGCCTCGGACAGAAACAGATACGCAGTATTTT. Translation: CASGPRTETDTQYF.

This clone was observed a handful of times. This chain joins TRBV7-8 and TRBJ1-5, with D possibly matching TRBD1 (6 bases). The CDR3 has 15 amino acids. Looked up from germline, CDR1 is SGHVS and CDR2 is FQNEAQ. With 4 bases removed from V and 6 bases from J, the gap between germline ends came to 16 bases. The CDR3 sequence is CASSSTGFTGQPQHF. The CDR3, as DNA: TGTGCCAGCAGCTCAACAGGGTTCACTGGTCAGCCCCAGCATTTT. Filled out from reference TRBV7-8 and TRBJ1-5, the complete variable domain reads GAGVSQSPRYKVAKRGQDVALRCDPISGHVSLFWYQQALGQGPEFLTYFQNEAQLDKSGLPSDRFFAERPEGSVSTLKIQRTQQEDSAVYLCASSSTGFTGQPQHFGDGTRLSIL.

The chain recombines TRBV7-2 with TRBJ2-7; 8 bases fit TRBD1. The CDR3 is 16 residues long. After removal of 5 bases from V and 2 bases from J, the junction contained 11 bases not matched to a gene. Germline CDR1 SGHTA, CDR2 FQGNSA. The CDR3 spells CASSPFPGQVTYEQYF. The CDR3 nucleotides are TGTGCCAGCAGCCCTTTTCCGGGACAGGTGACCTACGAGCAGTACTTC.

This rearrangement joins TRBV4-1 to TRBJ1-4; D is possibly TRBD1 (6 bases). Trimming left V 3 bases short and J 0 bases short, with 11 bases between. Germline loops: CDR1 MGHRA, CDR2 YSYEKL. This CDR3 comprises 16 residues. The CDR3 sequence: CASSQTPGATNEKLFF. The CDR3 DNA is TGCGCCAGCAGCCAGACCCCAGGGGCAACTAATGAAAAACTGTTTTTT.

This sequence joins TRBV7-2 and TRBJ1-5; the D gene is possibly TRBD1 (5 bases). The V end lost 0 bases, the J end lost 0 bases, and 9 bases lay between the germline ends. Germline V CDR1 and CDR2: SGHTA, FQGNSA. The CDR3 has 16 amino acids. CDR3 region: CASSLAQGYSNQPQHF. As DNA, the CDR3 is TGTGCCAGCAGCTTAGCGCAGGGCTATAGCAATCAGCCCCAGCATTTT.

The chain employs TRBV30 and TRBJ2-5, with 10 positions matching TRBD1. The V gene end was trimmed by 5 bases and the J gene end by 5 bases; junction bases not matched to a gene: 11. This CDR3 is built from 15 residues. Germline CDR1 is GTSNPN and CDR2 is SVGIG (reference sequence). CDR3 region: CAWDLRDRGGETQYF. The CDR3 nucleotides read TGTGCCTGGGATCTCCGGGACAGGGGAGGGGAGACCCAGTACTTC. The full variable domain, rest sourced from reference TRBV30 and TRBJ2-5, is SQTIHQWPATLVQPVGSPLSLECTVEGTSNPNLYWYRQAAGRGLQLLFYSVGIGQISSEVPQNLSASRPQDRQFILSSKKLLLSDSGFYLCAWDLRDRGGETQYFGPGTRLLVL.

This chain connects TRBV29-1 to TRBJ2-7, with 7 nucleotides matching TRBD1. With V trimmed by 4 bases and J by 6 bases, 9 bases remained unmatched. Germline assignment: CDR1 SQVTM and CDR2 ANQGSEA. The CDR3 contains 13 residues. The CDR3, as DNA: TGCAGCGTTGGTCAGGGGGTTGGCTCCGAGCAGTACTTC. Protein sequence: CSVGQGVGSEQYF.

This clone was recorded only once. This chain uses TRBV19 with TRBJ1-5; D is perhaps TRBD1 (5 bases). The V gene lost 6 bases and the J gene lost 3 bases, with 15 bases spanning the gap. Germline V gene lookup returns CDR1 LNHDA and CDR2 SQIVND (reference sequence). The CDR3 sequence is 15 residues long. In nucleotides, the CDR3 is TGTGCCAGTAGCGCCAGGGCGACCGACAATCAGCCCCAGCATTTT. Residues: CASSARATDNQPQHF.

The chain recombines TRBV5-6 with TRBJ2-7; a weak D match, TRBD1 (6 bases). V was shortened by 4 bases and J by 4 bases, with 18 bases between the two germline ends. Per germline, CDR1 SGHDT and CDR2 YYEEEE. This CDR3 spans 15 amino acids. Here the CDR3 DNA reads TGTGCCAGCAGCCGGAGCTTGGGACACAGATACGAGCAGTACTTC. Translating it yields CASSRSLGHRYEQYF.

This clone occurred once. The chain employs TRBV10-3 and TRBJ2-2; 8 nucleotides match TRBD1. This CDR3 region has 17 residues. Germline trimming cut 10 bases from V and 3 bases from J; bases unmatched to any gene: 16. CDR1 ENHRY and CDR2 SYGVKD come from the germline V gene. CDR3 coding DNA: TGTGCCACACAGCCCACAGCCGACAGGGGCGACACCGGGGAGCTGTTTTTT. This codes for CATQPTADRGDTGELFF.

This clone was picked up a small number of times. The V gene is TRBV7-2, the J gene TRBJ2-7; D call uncertain. V shed 1 base and J shed 3 bases, with 7 bases lying between them. CDR3 length: 13 residues. Per germline, CDR1 SGHTA and CDR2 FQGNSA. The CDR3 DNA follows: TGTGCCAGCAGCTTAGTGAGAAACTACGAGCAGTACTTC. Its protein product is CASSLVRNYEQYF. The full variable domain, its missing parts supplied by reference TRBV7-2 and TRBJ2-7, is GAGVSQSPSNKVTEKGKDVELRCDPISGHTALYWYRQSLGQGLEFLIYFQGNSAPDKSGLPSDRFSAERTGGSVSTLTIQRTQQEDSAVYLCASSLVRNYEQYFGPGTRLTVT.

The J gene is TRBJ1-6, the V gene TRBV25-1, with no clear D. The CDR3 loop spans 13 amino acids. CDR1 and CDR2 from the germline V gene are MGHDK and SYGVNS. Trimming removed 3 bases at V and 14 bases at J, with 14 bases between. The CDR3 DNA reads as TGTGCCAGCAGTGACACAGCCCTAATGACCCTCCACTTT. Protein sequence: CASSDTALMTLHF.

This chain uses TRBV27 with TRBJ2-7; D ambiguous. Trimming left V 6 bases short and J 5 bases short, with 26 bases between. Germline CDR1 and CDR2: MNHEY and SMNVEV (reference sequence). There are 17 residues in the CDR3. The CDR3 is CASSSSPLVTPRHEQYF. The CDR3 DNA sequence: TGTGCCAGCAGCTCATCACCCTTAGTGACTCCGAGGCACGAGCAGTACTTC.

Worth noting for this clone: This specimen includes other DNA sequences encoding the same CDR3. V usage is TRBV7-2 and J usage is TRBJ2-5, with TRBD2 matching over 11 bases. Germline V lookup: CDR1 SGHTA, CDR2 FQGNSA. Trimming at V came to 1 base and at J to 5 bases, leaving 0 bases not matched to a gene. This CDR3 spans 14 amino acids. CDR3 protein: CASSLGLAGETQYF. CDR3 nucleotide sequence: TGTGCCAGCAGCTTAGGACTAGCGGGGGAGACCCAGTACTTC.

The gene calls are TRBV19 and TRBJ1-2; 9 nucleotides line up with TRBD1. The V and J ends lost 7 bases and 3 bases, in that order; junction bases with no gene match: 21. CDR1 and CDR2 (germline): LNHDA, SQIVND (reference sequence). This CDR3 is 19 amino acids long. Here the CDR3 reads CASTFITGPGTGFHYGYTF. Here the CDR3 DNA reads TGTGCCAGTACTTTTATCACGGGTCCCGGGACAGGGTTCCACTATGGCTACACCTTC.

The chain has TRBV30 and TRBJ1-5; 8 nucleotides line up with TRBD1. The junction had 22 bases not matched to a gene; V was cut back by 0 bases and J by 0 bases. The CDR3 runs 22 residues. Germline CDR1 and CDR2: GTSNPN and SVGIG (reference sequence). The CDR3 here is CAWSVSTPDRQGAFYSNQPQHF. CDR3 nucleotide sequence: TGTGCCTGGAGTGTATCCACCCCAGACAGGCAGGGGGCATTTTATAGCAATCAGCCCCAGCATTTT.

The rearrangement links TRBV19 to TRBJ2-5, with D hard to call. CDR1 and CDR2 from the germline V gene are LNHDA and SQIVND (reference sequence). The ends were cut back, 9 bases at V and 5 bases at J, with 16 bases in the middle. The CDR3 runs to 13 residues. CDR3 in amino acids: CASRAPPEETQYF. In DNA, the CDR3 is TGTGCCAGCCGCGCCCCCCCCGAGGAGACCCAGTACTTC.

The chain links TRBV6-5 to TRBJ2-7; D unresolved. The CDR3 is made up of 12 amino acids. The V gene's germline CDR1 is MNHEY and CDR2 SVGAGI. V gave up 4 bases and J gave up 7 bases, with 11 bases separating them. The CDR3: CASSSRSREQYF. The CDR3 DNA reads as TGTGCCAGCAGTTCGCGCTCGAGGGAGCAGTACTTC.

The chain employs TRBV18 and TRBJ2-1; 13 positions match TRBD2. The germline gives CDR1 KGHSH, CDR2 LQKENI. The V gene end was trimmed by 6 bases and the J gene end by 4 bases; junction bases not matched to a gene: 9. The CDR3 has 17 residues. CDR3 in amino acids: CASSPGLAGVGYNEQFF. Written as DNA, the CDR3 is TGTGCCAGCTCCCCCGGACTAGCGGGAGTTGGGTACAATGAGCAGTTCTTC. Filled out from reference TRBV18 and TRBJ2-1, the complete variable domain reads NAGVMQNPRHLVRRRGQEARLRCSPMKGHSHVYWYRQLPEEGLKFMVYLQKENIIDESGMPKERFSAEFPKEGPSILRIQQVVRGDSAAYFCASSPGLAGVGYNEQFFGPGTRLTVL.

V gene TRBV7-9 combines with J gene TRBJ2-7; no reliable D call. CDR1 is SEHNR, CDR2 FQNEAQ, per germline (reference sequence). V lost 2 bases, J lost 3 bases, and 8 bases lay in between. This CDR3 region has 13 residues. The CDR3 region is CASSLPSSYEQYF. CDR3 DNA sequence: TGTGCCAGCAGCTTACCTTCTAGCTACGAGCAGTACTTC.